These 15 T cell receptor beta chains were all obtained from the same sample, sequenced in a study of T cell responses to AZD1222 COVID-19 vaccine. Assay used: immunoSEQ multiplex PCR; TCRdb lists only in-frame clones, some missing. The table has about 92,000 clones, roughly nine tenths seen once. Sequenced material: peripheral blood, taken on day 0 of AZD1222 vaccination. Receptors originate from an adult in good health.

This clone has just one count. The V gene is TRBV29-1, the J gene TRBJ2-1, with TRBD2 matching over 14 bases. V lost 3 bases and J lost 10; bases outside the gene matches: 8. CDR1 is SQVTM and CDR2 is ANQGSEA in the germline V gene. The length of the CDR3 is 15 residues. The CDR3 protein is CSVEPGTSGGAEQFF. The CDR3 region has the DNA TGCAGCGTTGAGCCTGGGACTAGCGGGGGCGCGGAGCAGTTCTTC.

The rearrangement uses TRBV28 and TRBJ1-5, with D perhaps TRBD1 (5 bases). Germline values: CDR1 MDHEN, CDR2 SYDVKM. This CDR3 contains 15 residues. The ends were cut back, 8 bases at V and 2 bases at J, with 16 bases in the middle. CDR3 coding DNA: TGTGCCAGCGGAATGCAGGGTGCTGGCAATCAGCCCCAGCATTTT. Its protein product is CASGMQGAGNQPQHF.

The chain joins TRBV7-9 to TRBJ2-7, with TRBD1 matching over 7 bases. V trimming: 5 bases; J trimming: 4 bases; junction bases outside the gene matches: 8. The germline CDR1 and CDR2 sequences are SEHNR and FQNEAQ (reference sequence). This CDR3 is 14 amino acids long. DNA of the CDR3: TGTGCCAGCAGCCTCGGGACAGCGACTTACGAGCAGTACTTC. It translates to CASSLGTATYEQYF.

The CDR3 is CAISPGQGRSNQPQHF. CDR3 in DNA: TGTGCCATCAGCCCGGGACAGGGACGGAGCAATCAGCCCCAGCATTTT. The rearrangement joins TRBV10-3 to TRBJ1-5; 9 bases match TRBD1. After removal of 6 bases from V and 1 base from J, the junction contained 7 bases not matched to a gene. The length of the CDR3 is 16 residues. CDR1 is ENHRY and CDR2 is SYGVKD in the germline V gene.

The chain combines TRBV29-1 with TRBJ1-2; the match to TRBD1 covers 9 bases. Germline CDR1 and CDR2: SQVTM and ANQGSEA. This CDR3 is 11 amino acids long. The ends lost 7 bases at V and 5 bases at J; junction bases unmatched: 2. The DNA for the CDR3 is TGCAGCGCCGACAGGGGGTATGGCTACACCTTC. Its translation is CSADRGYGYTF.

The rearrangement links TRBV7-9 to TRBJ1-2, with D maybe TRBD1 (5 bases). Germline V gene lookup returns CDR1 SEHNR and CDR2 FQNEAQ (reference sequence). The CDR3 loop spans 15 amino acids. V was clipped by 1 base and J by 7 bases, with 16 bases between them. The DNA of the CDR3 is TGTGCCAGCAGCTTAGGCCCTTGGGGGATAGGTGGCTACACCTTC. It yields the protein CASSLGPWGIGGYTF.

The J gene is TRBJ1-2, the V gene TRBV28; 7 bases fit TRBD1. Losses at the gene ends were 5 bases for V and 4 bases for J; bases not matched to a gene: 10. Germline loops: CDR1 MDHEN, CDR2 SYDVKM. CDR3 length: 15 residues. The CDR3, as DNA: TGTGCCAGCAGTCCGCCCGGACAGGCTACCTATGGCTACACCTTC. It is translated as CASSPPGQATYGYTF.

The chain couples TRBV6-5 to TRBJ1-3; 7 nucleotides align to TRBD1. Germline assignment: CDR1 MNHEY and CDR2 SVGAGI. The CDR3 totals 15 residues. V was clipped by 6 bases and J by 4 bases; unmatched bases: 9. CDR3 amino acids: CASSSGQAGGNTIYF. In nucleotides, the CDR3 is TGTGCCAGCAGCTCCGGACAGGCCGGAGGAAACACCATATATTTT.

The chain couples TRBV12-5 to TRBJ2-1; 8 bases line up with TRBD1. This CDR3 has 15 amino acids. The ends lost 6 bases at V and 4 bases at J; junction bases unmatched: 8. Germline V gene sequence: CDR1 LGHNT, CDR2 FRNRAP. The DNA of the CDR3 is TGTGCTAGTGGACCCGGGACAGGCATATACAATGAGCAGTTCTTC. Amino acid sequence: CASGPGTGIYNEQFF.

CDR3 DNA sequence: TGTGCCAGCAGTTTAAGAAGGGGAGGGAATTCACCCCTCCACTTT. Translating gives CASSLRRGGNSPLHF. This chain connects TRBV27 to TRBJ1-6; the D gene is possibly TRBD1 (5 bases). This CDR3 region has 15 residues. In germline, CDR1 is MNHEY, CDR2 SMNVEV (reference sequence). V lost 2 bases and J lost 7, with 12 bases in between.

V usage is TRBV7-9 and J usage is TRBJ2-5; no firm D call. Deletions cut 1 base from V and 0 bases from J, with 6 bases between. Germline V gives CDR1 SEHNR, CDR2 FQNEAQ (reference sequence). CDR3 size: 14 residues. CDR3 DNA: TGTGCCAGCAGCTTAGAGGTGAACCAAGAGACCCAGTACTTC. Its protein product is CASSLEVNQETQYF. Drawing the rest from reference TRBV7-9 and TRBJ2-5, the complete variable domain is DTGVSQNPRHKITKRGQNVTFRCDPISEHNRLYWYRQTLGQGPEFLTYFQNEAQLEKSRLLSDRFSAERPKGSFSTLEIQRTEQGDSAMYLCASSLEVNQETQYFGPGTRLLVL.

This sequence joins TRBV5-1 and TRBJ2-1; 10 bases fit TRBD2. Germline V gene lookup returns CDR1 SGHRS and CDR2 YFSETQ. The trim removed 2 bases at V and 7 bases at J, leaving 6 bases unmatched. The CDR3 is 15 residues long. The CDR3 is CASSFISGGANEQFF. CDR3 DNA sequence: TGCGCCAGCAGCTTTATCAGCGGGGGGGCGAATGAGCAGTTCTTC.

The chain joins TRBV4-1 to TRBJ2-2; TRBD2 is a possible D gene (5 bases). The CDR3 contains 17 residues. Germline V lookup: CDR1 MGHRA, CDR2 YSYEKL. Between the trimmed V and J ends, which lost 0 bases and 5 bases, there was a span of 16 bases. Here the CDR3 DNA reads TGCGCCAGCAGCCAAGATATACTAGTTAGGAGAACCGGGGAGCTGTTTTTT. This translates into CASSQDILVRRTGELFF.

This rearrangement joins TRBV28 to TRBJ1-2; 7 positions agree with TRBD1. The CDR3 sequence is 15 residues long. Germline-derived CDR1 and CDR2 are MDHEN and SYDVKM. V dropped 4 bases and J dropped 0; count of bases not matched to a gene: 5. The DNA for the CDR3 is TGTGCCAGCAGTTCTACAGGGGCCCCTAACTATGGCTACACCTTC. It encodes CASSSTGAPNYGYTF.

In this sample, this clone turned up a few times. The gene calls are TRBV3-1 (or the pseudogene TRBV3-2) and TRBJ2-7, with D perhaps matching TRBD2 (6 bases). From germline, CDR1 is LGHDT and CDR2 YNNKEL (reference sequence). Trimming pared 3 bases from V and 12 bases from J, leaving 24 bases between. CDR3 length equals 15 residues. The CDR3 region has the DNA TGTGCCAGCAGCCAGGGAGGTGCAGGTAACATTCCGGTGTACTTC. This sequence encodes CASSQGGAGNIPVYF.